This T cell receptor beta chain was documented in a study of T cell repertoires in cytomegalovirus infection. V lost 3 bases and J 6 bases, leaving 14 bases between the germline ends. This CDR3 spans 14 amino acids. Germline V gene data show CDR1 as SGHVS and CDR2 as FQNEAQ. One entry per CDR3 protein results from TCRdb running MiXCR on the reads. The table includes about 180,000 distinct CDR3 sequences, approximately 17% detected once. Study-wide points: Across the ex vivo response, the dominant clonotypes were HLA-C-restricted CMV-specific TCR beta clonotypes.

This clonotype turned up a few times. Its antigen is not known. This chain joins TRBV7-8 and TRBJ1-1; D might be TRBD1 (6 bases). The receptor was isolated from a human donor in good health (CMV status not recorded). Some clones in this sample may be carry-over from other donors' samples. Sequenced sample: CD8+ T cells from PBMCs. The CDR3 loop is CASSLSSGDAEAFF. The CDR3 region has the DNA TGTGCCAGCAGCTTGTCTTCAGGGGACGCTGAAGCTTTCTTT.